This TCR beta chain was obtained from a study of spatial heterogeneity in lung cancer. Overall study context: Every unique TCR and UMI combination, on average, appeared more than ten times in raw reads.

Per germline, CDR1 LNHDA and CDR2 SQIVND (reference sequence). The ends lost 6 bases at V and 7 bases at J; junction bases unmatched: 12. This CDR3 contains 14 residues. Every cDNA TCR molecule received its own unique molecular identifier. One entry per CDR3 protein results from TCRdb running MiXCR on the 5' RACE reads. The table records some 78,000 distinct CDR3 sequences, about 8% of them present only once. As to time point: sample taken at primary tumor resection. Donors were over 70 untreated early-stage non-small cell lung cancer patients. Whole RNA, isolated from tumor, nontumor lung or frozen PBMC, was sequenced without prior sorting. The table lists this clonotype with many counts.

V and J are TRBV19 and TRBJ2-7, with TRBD1 matching 7 bases. This specimen consisted of PBMCs, obtained at surgery. This receptor was obtained from a male donor with early-stage non-small cell lung cancer. In DNA, the CDR3 is TGTGCCAGTAGCCTGCTAGACAGGGAAGAGGAGCAGTACTTC. This codes for CASSLLDREEEQYF.